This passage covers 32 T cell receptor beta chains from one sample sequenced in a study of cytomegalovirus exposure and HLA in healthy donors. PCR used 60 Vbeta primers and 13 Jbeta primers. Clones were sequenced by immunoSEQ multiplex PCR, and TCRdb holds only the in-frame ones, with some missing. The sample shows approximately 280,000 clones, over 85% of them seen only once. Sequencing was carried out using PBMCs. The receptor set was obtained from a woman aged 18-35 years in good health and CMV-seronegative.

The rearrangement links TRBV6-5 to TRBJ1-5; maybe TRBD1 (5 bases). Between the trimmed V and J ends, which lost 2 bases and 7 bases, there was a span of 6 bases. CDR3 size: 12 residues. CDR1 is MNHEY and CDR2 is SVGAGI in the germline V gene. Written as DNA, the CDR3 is TGTGCCAGCAGTTACCAGGGCCAGCCCCAGCATTTT. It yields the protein CASSYQGQPQHF.

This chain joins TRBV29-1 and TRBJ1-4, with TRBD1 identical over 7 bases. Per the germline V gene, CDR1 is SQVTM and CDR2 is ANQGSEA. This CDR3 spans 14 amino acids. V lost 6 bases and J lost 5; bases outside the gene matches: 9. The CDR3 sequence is CSVVGTEGNEKLFF. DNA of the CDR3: TGCAGCGTCGTCGGGACAGAGGGGAATGAAAAACTGTTTTTT.

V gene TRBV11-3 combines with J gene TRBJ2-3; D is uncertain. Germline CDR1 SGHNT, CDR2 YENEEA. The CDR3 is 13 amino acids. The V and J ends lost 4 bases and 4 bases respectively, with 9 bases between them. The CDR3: CASSYRVPDTQYF. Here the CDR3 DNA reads TGTGCCAGCAGCTATCGGGTTCCAGATACGCAGTATTTT.

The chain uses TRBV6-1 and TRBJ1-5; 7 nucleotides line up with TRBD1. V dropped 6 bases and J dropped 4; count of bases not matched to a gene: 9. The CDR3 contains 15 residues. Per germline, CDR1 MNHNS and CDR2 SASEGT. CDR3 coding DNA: TGTGCCAGCAGGAACAGGGGAGTAGGTAATCAGCCCCAGCATTTT. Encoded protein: CASRNRGVGNQPQHF.

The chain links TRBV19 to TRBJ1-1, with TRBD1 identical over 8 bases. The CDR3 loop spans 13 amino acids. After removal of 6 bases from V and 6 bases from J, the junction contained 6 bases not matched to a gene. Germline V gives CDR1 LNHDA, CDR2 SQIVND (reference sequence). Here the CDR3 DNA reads TGTGCCAGTAGGGGCAGGGGGCGAGCTGAAGCTTTCTTT. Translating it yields CASRGRGRAEAFF.

CDR3 nucleotides: TGCGCCAGCAGTGAAGGGGGCCTCTCCTACGAGCAGTACTTC. Its protein is CASSEGGLSYEQYF. J is TRBJ2-7 and V is TRBV10-1; 7 bases fit TRBD1. Germline CDR1 reads WNHNN; CDR2 reads SYGVQD (reference sequence). This CDR3 contains 14 residues. V was clipped by 3 bases and J by 0 bases; unmatched bases: 2.

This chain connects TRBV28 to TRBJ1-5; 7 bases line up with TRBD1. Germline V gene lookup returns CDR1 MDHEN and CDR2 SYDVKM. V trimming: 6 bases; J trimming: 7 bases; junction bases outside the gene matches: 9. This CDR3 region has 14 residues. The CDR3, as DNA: TGTGCCAGCAGACAGGGGTCGACCCCCCAGCCCCAGCATTTT. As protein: CASRQGSTPQPQHF. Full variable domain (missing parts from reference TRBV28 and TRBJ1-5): DVKVTQSSRYLVKRTGEKVFLECVQDMDHENMFWYRQDPGLGLRLIYFSYDVKMKEKGDIPEGYSVSREKKERFSLILESASTNQTSMYLCASRQGSTPQPQHFGDGTRLSIL.

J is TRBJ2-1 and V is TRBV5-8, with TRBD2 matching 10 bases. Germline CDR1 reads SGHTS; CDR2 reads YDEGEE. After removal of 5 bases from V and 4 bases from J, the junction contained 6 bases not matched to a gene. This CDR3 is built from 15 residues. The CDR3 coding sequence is TGTGCCAGCAGTCGAGGACTAGCGGCATACAATGAGCAGTTCTTC. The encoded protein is CASSRGLAAYNEQFF.

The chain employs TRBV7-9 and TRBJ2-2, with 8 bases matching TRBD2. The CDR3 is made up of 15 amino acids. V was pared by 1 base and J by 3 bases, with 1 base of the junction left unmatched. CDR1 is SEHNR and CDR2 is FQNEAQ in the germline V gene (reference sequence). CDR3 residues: CASSLVTSDTGELFF. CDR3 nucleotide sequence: TGTGCCAGCAGCTTAGTGACTAGCGACACCGGGGAGCTGTTTTTT. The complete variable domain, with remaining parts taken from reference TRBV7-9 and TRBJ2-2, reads DTGVSQNPRHKITKRGQNVTFRCDPISEHNRLYWYRQTLGQGPEFLTYFQNEAQLEKSRLLSDRFSAERPKGSFSTLEIQRTEQGDSAMYLCASSLVTSDTGELFFGEGSRLTVL.

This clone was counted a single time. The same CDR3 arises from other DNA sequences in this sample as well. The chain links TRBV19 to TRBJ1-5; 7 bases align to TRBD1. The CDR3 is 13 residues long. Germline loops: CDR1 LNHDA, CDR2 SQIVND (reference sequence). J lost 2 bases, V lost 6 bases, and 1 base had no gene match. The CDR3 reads CASSGTGNQPQHF. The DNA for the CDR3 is TGTGCCAGTAGCGGGACAGGCAATCAGCCCCAGCATTTT.

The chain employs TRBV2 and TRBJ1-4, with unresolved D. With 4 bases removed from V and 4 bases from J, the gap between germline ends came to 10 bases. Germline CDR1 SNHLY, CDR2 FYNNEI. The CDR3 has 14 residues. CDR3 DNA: TGTGCCAGCAGTGTTACAGAATTTAATGAAAAACTGTTTTTT. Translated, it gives CASSVTEFNEKLFF.

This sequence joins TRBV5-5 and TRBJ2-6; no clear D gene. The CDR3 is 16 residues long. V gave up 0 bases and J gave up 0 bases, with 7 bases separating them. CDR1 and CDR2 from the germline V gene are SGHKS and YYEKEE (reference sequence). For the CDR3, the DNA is TGTGCCAGCAGCTTGGAGCTGAGCTCTGGGGCCAACGTCCTGACTTTC. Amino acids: CASSLELSSGANVLTF.

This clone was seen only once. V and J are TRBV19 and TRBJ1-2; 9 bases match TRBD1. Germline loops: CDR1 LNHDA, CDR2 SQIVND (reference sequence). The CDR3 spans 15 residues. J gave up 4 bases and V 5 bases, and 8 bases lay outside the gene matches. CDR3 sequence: CASSVQTGGFYGYTF. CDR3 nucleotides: TGTGCCAGTAGTGTCCAAACAGGGGGCTTCTATGGCTACACCTTC.

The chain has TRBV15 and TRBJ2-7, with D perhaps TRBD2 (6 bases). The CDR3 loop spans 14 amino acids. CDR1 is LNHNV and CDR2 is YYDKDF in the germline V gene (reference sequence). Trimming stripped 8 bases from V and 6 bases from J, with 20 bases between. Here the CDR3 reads CATAPTQEGLEQYF. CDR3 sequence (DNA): TGTGCCACCGCCCCGACCCAGGAGGGGCTCGAGCAGTACTTC.

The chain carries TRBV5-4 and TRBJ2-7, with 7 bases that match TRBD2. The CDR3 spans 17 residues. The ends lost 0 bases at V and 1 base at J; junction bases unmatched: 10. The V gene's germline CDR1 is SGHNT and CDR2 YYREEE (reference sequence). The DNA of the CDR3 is TGTGCCAGCAGCTTGGAAATTGGGGCGGGGGTTTCCTACGAGCAGTACTTC. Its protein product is CASSLEIGAGVSYEQYF.

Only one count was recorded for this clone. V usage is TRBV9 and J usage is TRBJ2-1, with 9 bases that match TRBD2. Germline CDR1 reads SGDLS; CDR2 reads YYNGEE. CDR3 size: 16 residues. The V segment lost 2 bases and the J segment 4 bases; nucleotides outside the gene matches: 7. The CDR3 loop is CASSVSAGGIYNEQFF. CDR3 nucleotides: TGTGCCAGCAGCGTTTCCGCGGGGGGGATTTACAATGAGCAGTTCTTC.

The CDR3 loop reads CASSLEVERDTQYF. CDR3 sequence (DNA): TGTGCCAGCAGCCTAGAGGTAGAGCGGGATACGCAGTATTTT. This chain uses TRBV7-9 with TRBJ2-3; a possible D gene is TRBD2 (5 bases). Germline values: CDR1 SEHNR, CDR2 FQNEAQ (reference sequence). The CDR3 runs 14 residues. Trimming left V 5 bases short and J 6 bases short, with 15 bases between. Supplemented by reference TRBV7-9 and TRBJ2-3, the full variable domain reads DTGVSQNPRHKITKRGQNVTFRCDPISEHNRLYWYRQTLGQGPEFLTYFQNEAQLEKSRLLSDRFSAERPKGSFSTLEIQRTEQGDSAMYLCASSLEVERDTQYFGPGTRLTVL.

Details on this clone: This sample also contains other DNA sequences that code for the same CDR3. The CDR3: CASSLSSSTDTQYF. The CDR3 bases are TGTGCCAGCAGTTTATCTAGCAGCACAGATACGCAGTATTTT. The rearrangement uses TRBV27 and TRBJ2-3; D is uncertain. The V end lost 0 bases, the J end lost 0 bases, and 4 bases lay between the germline ends. Germline-derived CDR1 and CDR2 are MNHEY and SMNVEV (reference sequence). The CDR3 runs 14 residues.

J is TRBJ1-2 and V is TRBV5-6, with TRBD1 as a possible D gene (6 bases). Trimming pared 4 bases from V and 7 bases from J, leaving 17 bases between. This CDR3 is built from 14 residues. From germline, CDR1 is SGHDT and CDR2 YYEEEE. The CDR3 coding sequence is TGTGCCAGCAGCCCGACCGGGGGGGGCCGTGGCTACACCTTC. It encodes CASSPTGGGRGYTF.

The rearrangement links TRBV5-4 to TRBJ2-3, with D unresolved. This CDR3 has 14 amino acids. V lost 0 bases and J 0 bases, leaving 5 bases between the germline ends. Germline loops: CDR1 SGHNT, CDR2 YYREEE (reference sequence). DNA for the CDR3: TGTGCCAGCAGCTTGGCCGGTAGCACAGATACGCAGTATTTT. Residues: CASSLAGSTDTQYF.

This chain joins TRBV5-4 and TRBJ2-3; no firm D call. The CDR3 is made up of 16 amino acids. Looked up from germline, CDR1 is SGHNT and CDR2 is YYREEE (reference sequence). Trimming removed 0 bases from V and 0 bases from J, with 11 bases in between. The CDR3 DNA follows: TGTGCCAGCAGCTTGGCGTCGCGAACTAGCACAGATACGCAGTATTTT. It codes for CASSLASRTSTDTQYF.

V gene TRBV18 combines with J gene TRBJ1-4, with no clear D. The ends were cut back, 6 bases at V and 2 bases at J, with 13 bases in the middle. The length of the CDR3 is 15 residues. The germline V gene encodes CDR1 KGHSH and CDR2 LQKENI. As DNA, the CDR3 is TGTGCCAGCTCCGAATCGCTAGCGACTAATGAAAAACTGTTTTTT. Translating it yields CASSESLATNEKLFF.

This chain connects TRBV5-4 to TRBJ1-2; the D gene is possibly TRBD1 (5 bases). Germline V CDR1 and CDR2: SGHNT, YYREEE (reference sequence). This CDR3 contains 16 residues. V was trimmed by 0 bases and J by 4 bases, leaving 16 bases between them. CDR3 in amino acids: CASSLESGGISYGYTF. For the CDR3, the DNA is TGTGCCAGCAGCTTGGAATCGGGGGGAATTTCCTATGGCTACACCTTC.

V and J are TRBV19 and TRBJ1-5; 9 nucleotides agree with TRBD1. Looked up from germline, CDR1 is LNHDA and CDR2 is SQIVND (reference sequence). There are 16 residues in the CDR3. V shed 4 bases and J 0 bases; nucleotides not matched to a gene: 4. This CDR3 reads CASSTGTGYSNQPQHF. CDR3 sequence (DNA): TGTGCCAGTAGTACTGGGACAGGGTATAGCAATCAGCCCCAGCATTTT.

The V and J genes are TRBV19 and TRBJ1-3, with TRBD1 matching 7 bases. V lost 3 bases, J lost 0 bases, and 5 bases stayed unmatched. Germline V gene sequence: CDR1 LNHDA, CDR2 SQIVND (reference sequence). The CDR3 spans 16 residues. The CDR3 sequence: CASSIGGQPSGNTIYF. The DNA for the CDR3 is TGTGCCAGTAGTATCGGGGGACAGCCCTCTGGAAACACCATATATTTT.

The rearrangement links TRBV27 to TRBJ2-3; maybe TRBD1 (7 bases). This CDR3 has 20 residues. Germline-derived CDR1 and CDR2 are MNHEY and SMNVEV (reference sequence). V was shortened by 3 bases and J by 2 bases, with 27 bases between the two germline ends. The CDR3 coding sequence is TGTGCCAGCAGTTTGGAGGGGGCCGGGGGATATAACTCAGCCACAGATACGCAGTATTTT. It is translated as CASSLEGAGGYNSATDTQYF.

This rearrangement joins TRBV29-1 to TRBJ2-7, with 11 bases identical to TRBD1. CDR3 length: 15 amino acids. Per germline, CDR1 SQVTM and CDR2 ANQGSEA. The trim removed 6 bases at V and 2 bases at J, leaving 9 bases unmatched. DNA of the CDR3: TGCAGCGTGACGTATGGGACAGGGGGGGCCTACGAGCAGTACTTC. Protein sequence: CSVTYGTGGAYEQYF.

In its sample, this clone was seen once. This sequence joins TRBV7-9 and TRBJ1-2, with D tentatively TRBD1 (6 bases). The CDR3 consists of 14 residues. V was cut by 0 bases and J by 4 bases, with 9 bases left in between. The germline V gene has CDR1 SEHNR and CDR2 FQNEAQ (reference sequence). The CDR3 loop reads CASSLASGAYGYTF. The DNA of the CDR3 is TGTGCCAGCAGCTTAGCGTCAGGGGCCTATGGCTACACCTTC.

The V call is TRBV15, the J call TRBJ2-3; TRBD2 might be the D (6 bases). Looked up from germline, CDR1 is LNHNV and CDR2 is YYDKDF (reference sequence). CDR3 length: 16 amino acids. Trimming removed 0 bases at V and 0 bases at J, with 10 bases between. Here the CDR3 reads CATSRDPGLSTDTQYF. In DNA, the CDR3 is TGTGCCACCAGCAGAGATCCGGGACTTAGCACAGATACGCAGTATTTT.

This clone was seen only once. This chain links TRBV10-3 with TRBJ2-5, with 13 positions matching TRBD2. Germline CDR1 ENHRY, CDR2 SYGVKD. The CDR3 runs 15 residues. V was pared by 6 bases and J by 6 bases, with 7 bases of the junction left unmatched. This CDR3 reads CAIREGLAGEKTQYF. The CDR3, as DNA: TGTGCCATCAGAGAAGGACTAGCGGGAGAAAAGACCCAGTACTTC.

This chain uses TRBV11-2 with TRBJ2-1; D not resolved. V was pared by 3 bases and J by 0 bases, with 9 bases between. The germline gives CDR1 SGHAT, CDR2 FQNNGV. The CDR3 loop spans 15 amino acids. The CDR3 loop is CASSFTTSSYNEQFF. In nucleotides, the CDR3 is TGTGCCAGCAGCTTTACTACATCCTCCTACAATGAGCAGTTCTTC.

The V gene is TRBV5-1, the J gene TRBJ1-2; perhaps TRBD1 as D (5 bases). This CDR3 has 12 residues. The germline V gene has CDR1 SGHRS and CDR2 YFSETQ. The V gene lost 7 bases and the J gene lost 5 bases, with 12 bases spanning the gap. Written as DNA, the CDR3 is TGCGCCAGCGGAGGGGCGGGGTATGGCTACACCTTC. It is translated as CASGGAGYGYTF.